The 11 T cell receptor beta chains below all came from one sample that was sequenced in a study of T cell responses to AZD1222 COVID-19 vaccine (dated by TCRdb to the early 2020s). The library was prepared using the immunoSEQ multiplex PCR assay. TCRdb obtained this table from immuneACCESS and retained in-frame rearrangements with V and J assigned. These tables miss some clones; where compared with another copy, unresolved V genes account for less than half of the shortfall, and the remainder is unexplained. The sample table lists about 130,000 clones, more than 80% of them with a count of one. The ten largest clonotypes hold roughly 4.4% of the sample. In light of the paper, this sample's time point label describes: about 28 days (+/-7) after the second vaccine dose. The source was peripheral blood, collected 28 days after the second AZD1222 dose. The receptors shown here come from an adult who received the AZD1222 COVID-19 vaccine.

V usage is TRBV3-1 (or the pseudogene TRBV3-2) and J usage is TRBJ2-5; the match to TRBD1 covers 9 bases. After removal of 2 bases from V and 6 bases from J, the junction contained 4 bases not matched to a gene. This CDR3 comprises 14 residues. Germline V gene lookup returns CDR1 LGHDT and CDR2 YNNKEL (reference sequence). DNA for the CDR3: TGTGCCAGCAGCCAAACGGGACAGGGAAAGACCCAGTACTTC. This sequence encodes CASSQTGQGKTQYF.

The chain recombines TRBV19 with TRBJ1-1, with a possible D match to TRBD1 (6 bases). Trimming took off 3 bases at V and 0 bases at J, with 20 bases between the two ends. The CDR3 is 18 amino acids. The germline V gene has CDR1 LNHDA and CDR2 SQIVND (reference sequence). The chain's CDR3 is CASSMVRGGLKMNTEAFF. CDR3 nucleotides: TGTGCCAGTAGTATGGTACGGGGGGGGCTAAAAATGAACACTGAAGCTTTCTTT.

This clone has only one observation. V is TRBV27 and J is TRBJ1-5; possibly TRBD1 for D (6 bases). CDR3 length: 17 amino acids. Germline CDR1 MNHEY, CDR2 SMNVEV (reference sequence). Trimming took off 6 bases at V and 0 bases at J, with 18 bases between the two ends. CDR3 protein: CASSRKWAGDSNQPQHF. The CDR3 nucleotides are TGTGCCAGCAGCCGCAAGTGGGCAGGGGATAGCAATCAGCCCCAGCATTTT.

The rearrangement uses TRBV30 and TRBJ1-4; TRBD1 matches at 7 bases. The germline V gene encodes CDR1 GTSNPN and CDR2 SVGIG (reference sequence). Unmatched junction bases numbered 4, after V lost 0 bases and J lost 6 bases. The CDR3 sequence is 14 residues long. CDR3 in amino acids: CAWSVGRGYEKLFF. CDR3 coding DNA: TGTGCCTGGAGTGTGGGCAGGGGGTATGAAAAACTGTTTTTT.

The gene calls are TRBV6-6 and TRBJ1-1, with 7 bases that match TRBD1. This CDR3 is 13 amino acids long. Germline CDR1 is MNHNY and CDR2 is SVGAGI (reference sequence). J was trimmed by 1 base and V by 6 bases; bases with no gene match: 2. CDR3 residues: CASSGTANTEAFF. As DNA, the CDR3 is TGTGCCAGCAGCGGGACAGCGAACACTGAAGCTTTCTTT.

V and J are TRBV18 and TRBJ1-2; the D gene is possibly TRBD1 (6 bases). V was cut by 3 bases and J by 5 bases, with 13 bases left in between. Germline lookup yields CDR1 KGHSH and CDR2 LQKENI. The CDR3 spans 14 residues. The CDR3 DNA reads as TGTGCCAGCTCACCCTCGGCACAGGGTTATGGCTACACCTTC. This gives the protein CASSPSAQGYGYTF.

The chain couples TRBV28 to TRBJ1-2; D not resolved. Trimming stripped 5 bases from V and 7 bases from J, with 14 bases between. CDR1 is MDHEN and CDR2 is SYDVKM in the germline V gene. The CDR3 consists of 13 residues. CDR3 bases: TGTGCCAGCAGTACCAACACCGTCGGTGGCTACACCTTC. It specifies CASSTNTVGGYTF.

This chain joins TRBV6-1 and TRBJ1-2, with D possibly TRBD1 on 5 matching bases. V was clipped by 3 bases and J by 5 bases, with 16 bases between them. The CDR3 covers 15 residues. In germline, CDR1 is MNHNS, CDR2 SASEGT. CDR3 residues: CASSDLGRRGYGYTF. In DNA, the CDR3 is TGTGCCAGCAGTGATTTGGGACGGAGAGGGTATGGCTACACCTTC.

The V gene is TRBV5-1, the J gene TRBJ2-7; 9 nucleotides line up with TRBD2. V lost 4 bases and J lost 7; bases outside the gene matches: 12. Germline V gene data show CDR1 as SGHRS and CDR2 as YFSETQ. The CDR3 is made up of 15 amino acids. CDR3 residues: CASSPTSGAGGEQYF. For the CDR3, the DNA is TGCGCCAGCAGCCCGACCAGCGGAGCGGGGGGTGAGCAGTACTTC. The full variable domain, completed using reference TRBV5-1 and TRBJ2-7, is KAGVTQTPRYLIKTRGQQVTLSCSPISGHRSVSWYQQTPGQGLQFLFEYFSETQRNKGNFPGRFSGRQFSNSRSEMNVSTLELGDSALYLCASSPTSGAGGEQYFGPGTRLTVT.

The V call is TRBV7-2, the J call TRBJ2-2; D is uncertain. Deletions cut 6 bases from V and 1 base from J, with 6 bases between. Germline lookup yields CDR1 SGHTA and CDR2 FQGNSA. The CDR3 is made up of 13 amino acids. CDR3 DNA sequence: TGTGCCAGCAGACGACTGAACACCGGGGAGCTGTTTTTT. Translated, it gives CASRRLNTGELFF.

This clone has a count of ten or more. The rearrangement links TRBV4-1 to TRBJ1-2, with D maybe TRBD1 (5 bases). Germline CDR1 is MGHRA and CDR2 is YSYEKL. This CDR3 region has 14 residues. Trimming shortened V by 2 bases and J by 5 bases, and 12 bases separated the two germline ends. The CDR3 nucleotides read TGCGCCAGCAGCCAACCGGGGACGAATTATGGCTACACCTTC. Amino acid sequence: CASSQPGTNYGYTF.